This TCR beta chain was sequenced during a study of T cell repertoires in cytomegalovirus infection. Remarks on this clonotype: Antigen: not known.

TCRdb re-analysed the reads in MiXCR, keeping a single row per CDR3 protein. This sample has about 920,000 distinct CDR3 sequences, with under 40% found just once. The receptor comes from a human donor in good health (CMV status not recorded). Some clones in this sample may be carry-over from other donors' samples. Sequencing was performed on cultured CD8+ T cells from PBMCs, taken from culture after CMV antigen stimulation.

For the CDR3, the DNA is TGTGCCAGCAGCTTCGGTGGGATAGGGGAAAAACTGTTTTTT. Translated: CASSFGGIGEKLFF. This chain connects TRBV7-9 to TRBJ1-4, with D hard to call. Trimming left V 3 bases short and J 8 bases short, with 13 bases between. Germline CDR1 is SEHNR and CDR2 is FQNEAQ (reference sequence). The CDR3 sequence is 14 residues long.